These 10 T cell receptor beta chains were all obtained from the same sample, sequenced in a study of T-cell memory formation after mild COVID-19. One entry per CDR3 protein, called by TCRdb with MiXCR from the 5' RACE reads. The table shows more than 450,000 distinct CDR3 sequences, with roughly 17% occurring only once. The sequenced sample consisted of PBMCs or a T cell subset sorted from them (not recorded which). These receptors came from an adult woman who had mild COVID-19 (a few samples of this study predate the infection). Cell type and time point are not known.

This clonotype was observed a few times. The chain links TRBV11-2 to TRBJ1-2; no reliable D call. The CDR3 sequence is 14 residues long. Germline loops: CDR1 SGHAT, CDR2 FQNNGV. Between the trimmed V and J ends, which lost 8 bases and 0 bases, there was a span of 13 bases. DNA of the CDR3: TGTGCCAGCGCTCGGCCGACTACTAACTATGGCTACACCTTC. This sequence encodes CASARPTTNYGYTF.

The chain has TRBV20-1 and TRBJ2-7, with 9 bases identical to TRBD2. Germline trimming cut 5 bases from V and 0 bases from J; bases unmatched to any gene: 5. CDR3 length equals 14 residues. Per the germline V gene, CDR1 is DFQATT and CDR2 is SNEGSKA (reference sequence). CDR3 loop: CSARPSGVSYEQYF. CDR3 DNA sequence: TGCAGTGCTCGACCTAGCGGGGTCTCCTACGAGCAGTACTTC.

This chain connects TRBV7-9 to TRBJ1-6, with 8 positions matching TRBD1. The length of the CDR3 is 18 residues. The ends lost 1 base at V and 4 bases at J; junction bases unmatched: 9. CDR1 and CDR2 (germline): SEHNR, FQNEAQ (reference sequence). The CDR3 DNA follows: TGTGCCAGCAGCTTAGTGGGGAGGACAGGGCTTTATAATTCACCCCTCCACTTT. This codes for CASSLVGRTGLYNSPLHF.

DNA of the CDR3: TGTGCCAGCAGTTACCCCCCGCGAGGGTATAGCAATCAGCCCCAGCATTTT. It yields the protein CASSYPPRGYSNQPQHF. The chain uses TRBV6-2 or TRBV6-3 and TRBJ1-5; D gene uncertain. V lost 2 bases and J lost 0, with 14 bases in between. The CDR3 has 17 amino acids. Germline V gives CDR1 MNHEY, CDR2 SVGEGT.

This clonotype showed up just a few times. This chain links TRBV5-1 with TRBJ2-2; 7 nucleotides agree with TRBD1. The CDR3 contains 17 residues. In germline, CDR1 is SGHRS, CDR2 YFSETQ. The ends lost 3 bases at V and 0 bases at J; junction bases unmatched: 8. The CDR3 protein is CASSWGTAASNTGELFF. The CDR3 nucleotides read TGCGCCAGCAGCTGGGGGACAGCAGCCTCGAACACCGGGGAGCTGTTTTTT.

The chain carries TRBV6-2 or TRBV6-3 and TRBJ2-7; 8 nucleotides align to TRBD2. The J segment lost 2 bases and the V segment lost 4 bases, leaving 7 bases of the junction unmatched. The germline V gene encodes CDR1 MNHEY and CDR2 SVGEGT. This CDR3 has 15 residues. CDR3 in amino acids: CASSSREGRAYEQYF. DNA for the CDR3: TGTGCCAGCAGTTCCCGGGAGGGCCGTGCCTACGAGCAGTACTTC.

This clonotype was recorded a few times. The CDR3 nucleotides read TGTGCCAGCAGGGGGCCTAGTGATACGCAGTATTTT. Its protein is CASRGPSDTQYF. J is TRBJ2-3 and V is TRBV12-3 or TRBV12-4; perhaps TRBD1 as D (5 bases). The CDR3 runs to 12 residues. The V end lost 6 bases, the J end lost 6 bases, and 10 bases lay between the germline ends.

The V gene is TRBV18, the J gene TRBJ1-1, with D possibly being TRBD1 (6 bases). V lost 2 bases, J lost 4 bases, and 8 bases lay in between. The germline V gene has CDR1 KGHSH and CDR2 LQKENI. This CDR3 comprises 13 residues. As DNA, the CDR3 is TGTGCCAGCTCACCAGCAGGGGTCACTGAAGCTTTCTTT. Translating gives CASSPAGVTEAFF.

This clonotype was seen more than once but under ten times. V gene TRBV6-6 combines with J gene TRBJ2-7, with D possibly TRBD2 on 6 matching bases. This CDR3 region has 12 residues. V was cut by 3 bases and J by 6 bases, with 9 bases left in between. Per the germline V gene, CDR1 is MNHNY and CDR2 is SVGAGI (reference sequence). The CDR3 spells CASSYGGAEQYF. The CDR3 region has the DNA TGTGCCAGCAGTTATGGCGGGGCCGAGCAGTACTTC.

This clonotype has a handful of counts. The chain is built from TRBV12-3 or TRBV12-4 and TRBJ2-1; D ambiguous. The CDR3 runs 13 residues. V was clipped by 7 bases and J by 1 base, with 8 bases between them. CDR3 nucleotide sequence: TGTGCCAGCACCGACACGTCCTACAATGAGCAGTTCTTC. Translating it yields CASTDTSYNEQFF.